These 20 T cell receptor beta chains came from one sample sequenced in a study of blood T cells in healthy people across ages (dated by TCRdb to about 2015). Library construction relied on 5' RACE. The sequencer was an Illumina HiSeq 2500. A second PCR of about 7 to 12 cycles was run with a J-beta primer mix and a sample-barcoded 5' primer. TCRdb cleaned the public reads at Q25 with fastp, built clones with MiXCR and kept in-frame beta chains. Each entry is one CDR3 protein sequence, shown with its most common DNA and genes. The sample table contains some 850,000 distinct CDR3 sequences; only one count was recorded for roughly 24% of them. Together, the top ten hold under 3% of the sample. These same records also appear under a second study, on T cells of mothers and their children.

Specimen: blood. These receptors all stem from a boy aged 5 to 17 in good health.

The V gene is TRBV5-1, the J gene TRBJ1-1; D possibly corresponds to TRBD1 (5 bases). V was cut by 4 bases and J by 0 bases, with 13 bases left in between. Germline V gives CDR1 SGHRS, CDR2 YFSETQ. The CDR3 is made up of 15 amino acids. CDR3 residues: CASSLRGSMNTEAFF. Written as DNA, the CDR3 is TGCGCCAGCAGCCTAAGGGGTTCTATGAACACTGAAGCTTTCTTT.

In this sample, this clonotype turned up a few times. This chain uses TRBV28 with TRBJ1-4; TRBD1 is a possible D gene (6 bases). Trimming stripped 6 bases from V and 4 bases from J, with 21 bases between. Germline lookup yields CDR1 MDHEN and CDR2 SYDVKM. The CDR3 covers 17 residues. CDR3 sequence: CASSNLELTGNNEKLFF. The CDR3 coding sequence is TGTGCCAGCAGCAATTTGGAACTTACAGGGAATAATGAAAAACTGTTTTTT.

The chain recombines TRBV5-1 with TRBJ2-1; D is unresolved. V was shortened by 4 bases and J by 2 bases, with 19 bases between the two germline ends. Per the germline V gene, CDR1 is SGHRS and CDR2 is YFSETQ. This CDR3 has 17 residues. CDR3 amino acids: CASSRMAGIGTYNEQFF. The DNA of the CDR3 is TGCGCCAGCAGCCGAATGGCAGGTATTGGTACCTACAATGAGCAGTTCTTC.

This clonotype was recorded a few times. CDR3 nucleotides: TGCGCCAGCAGCCAAGTGGGGGGCTCCCCCTACGAGCAGTACTTC. Its translation: CASSQVGGSPYEQYF. This chain links TRBV4-1 with TRBJ2-7; perhaps D is TRBD1 or TRBD2 (6 bases each). Deletions cut 1 base from V and 2 bases from J, with 12 bases between. The CDR3 sequence is 15 residues long. Looked up from germline, CDR1 is MGHRA and CDR2 is YSYEKL.

The chain is built from TRBV7-2 and TRBJ2-5; D is possibly TRBD2 (6 bases). Trimming pared 3 bases from V and 11 bases from J, leaving 19 bases between. Germline-derived CDR1 and CDR2 are SGHTA and FQGNSA. The CDR3 is 14 residues long. CDR3 nucleotide sequence: TGTGCCAGCAGCTTGGCGGGGTACCCTTTTGAGCAGTACTTC. Its protein product is CASSLAGYPFEQYF. The variable domain in full, completed from reference TRBV7-2 and TRBJ2-5, reads GAGVSQSPSNKVTEKGKDVELRCDPISGHTALYWYRQSLGQGLEFLIYFQGNSAPDKSGLPSDRFSAERTGGSVSTLTIQRTQQEDSAVYLCASSLAGYPFEQYFGPGTRLLVL.

There are a few counts of this clonotype. This chain's CDR3 is CASSLAEGSSYNEQFF. CDR3 DNA sequence: TGCGCCAGCAGCTTGGCGGAGGGGTCCTCCTACAATGAGCAGTTCTTC. This chain joins TRBV5-1 and TRBJ2-1; a weak D match, TRBD2 (6 bases). CDR3 length: 16 residues. Germline lookup yields CDR1 SGHRS and CDR2 YFSETQ. V was shortened by 0 bases and J by 0 bases, with 10 bases between the two germline ends.

CDR3 residues: CSASATGGRETQYF. In DNA form, the CDR3 reads TGCAGTGCTTCCGCGACAGGGGGCCGCGAGACCCAGTACTTC. This chain links TRBV20-1 with TRBJ2-5; 10 bases align to TRBD1. Losses at the gene ends were 5 bases for V and 5 bases for J; bases not matched to a gene: 8. The CDR3 is 14 residues long. In germline, CDR1 is DFQATT, CDR2 SNEGSKA (reference sequence).

The chain uses TRBV2 and TRBJ1-2, with D maybe TRBD1 (5 bases). The CDR3 covers 13 residues. Trimming left V 7 bases short and J 6 bases short, with 15 bases between. Germline V CDR1 and CDR2: SNHLY, FYNNEI. CDR3 nucleotide sequence: TGTGCCAGCAACCCGACAGTTCTCGATGGCTACACCTTC. It translates to CASNPTVLDGYTF.

Points on this clonotype: Germline and junction disagree at one end, which may indicate a read error. The chain combines TRBV6-1 with TRBJ2-7; 7 bases are shared with TRBD1. Germline CDR1 reads MNHNS; CDR2 reads SASEGT. The CDR3 consists of 12 residues. CDR3 in amino acids: CASSEGGSEQYF. For the CDR3, the DNA is TGTGCCAGCAGCGAAGGGGGCAGCGAGCAGTACTTC.

This clonotype was observed a few times. The chain carries TRBV3-1 and TRBJ2-1, with 8 bases lining up with TRBD2. Trimming at V came to 4 bases and at J to 2 bases, leaving 7 bases not matched to a gene. Germline V gene sequence: CDR1 LGHDT, CDR2 YNNKEL (reference sequence). The CDR3 runs 16 residues. Written as DNA, the CDR3 is TGTGCCAGCAGCCCGCTTCGGGGGGGAACCTACAATGAGCAGTTCTTC. Protein sequence: CASSPLRGGTYNEQFF.

This clonotype occurred a few times. The chain has TRBV5-1 and TRBJ2-5, with D possibly being TRBD1 (6 bases). This CDR3 is 15 amino acids long. From germline, CDR1 is SGHRS and CDR2 YFSETQ. Trimming pared 4 bases from V and 5 bases from J, leaving 18 bases between. CDR3 in DNA: TGCGCCAGCAGCGCCACCGGGACACTCTGGGAGACCCAGTACTTC. This codes for CASSATGTLWETQYF.

Only a few counts were recorded for this clonotype. The chain couples TRBV10-3 to TRBJ2-5, with D possibly TRBD1 on 5 matching bases. Trimming cost V 10 bases and J 5 bases, with 11 bases left between them. The CDR3 length is 11 residues. CDR1 is ENHRY and CDR2 is SYGVKD in the germline V gene. This CDR3 reads CATQGKETQYF. For the CDR3, the DNA is TGTGCCACCCAGGGCAAGGAGACCCAGTACTTC.

The chain uses TRBV27 and TRBJ2-7; a weak D match, TRBD1 (7 bases). Germline V gene lookup returns CDR1 MNHEY and CDR2 SMNVEV (reference sequence). This CDR3 spans 14 amino acids. Trimming cost V 5 bases and J 6 bases, with 17 bases left between them. The CDR3 is CASSRGTVGVEQYF. CDR3 bases: TGTGCCAGCAGTCGCGGGACAGTTGGTGTCGAGCAGTACTTC.

V is TRBV28 and J is TRBJ1-1, with unresolved D. V gave up 10 bases and J gave up 2 bases, with 14 bases separating them. This CDR3 contains 13 residues. CDR1 is MDHEN and CDR2 is SYDVKM in the germline V gene. The CDR3 nucleotides are TGTGCCACCCTTCCCCCCGTCAACACTGAAGCTTTCTTT. Translated, it gives CATLPPVNTEAFF.

V is TRBV11-2 and J is TRBJ2-5; no definite D call. The germline V gene encodes CDR1 SGHAT and CDR2 FQNNGV. This CDR3 comprises 14 residues. Trimming removed 2 bases at V and 2 bases at J, with 9 bases between. CDR3 DNA: TGTGCCAGCAGCTTAAGAGTATTTCAAGAGACCCAGTACTTC. Protein sequence: CASSLRVFQETQYF.

This clonotype was found many times. The chain joins TRBV7-3 to TRBJ2-5; tentatively, D is TRBD2 (6 bases). In germline, CDR1 is SGHTA, CDR2 FQGTGA. Trimming pared 5 bases from V and 0 bases from J, leaving 7 bases between. The CDR3 is 13 residues long. The CDR3 DNA sequence: TGTGCCAGCAGCGGGGACTACCAAGAGACCCAGTACTTC. Translating gives CASSGDYQETQYF. The full variable domain, with the rest looked up from reference TRBV7-3 and TRBJ2-5, is GAGVSQTPSNKVTEKGKYVELRCDPISGHTALYWYRQSLGQGPEFLIYFQGTGAADDSGLPNDRFFAVRPEGSVSTLKIQRTERGDSAVYLCASSGDYQETQYFGPGTRLLVL.

The V call is TRBV29-1, the J call TRBJ2-4, with D tentatively TRBD2 (5 bases). Trimming stripped 6 bases from V and 7 bases from J, with 7 bases between. The germline CDR1 and CDR2 sequences are SQVTM and ANQGSEA. CDR3 length equals 10 residues. Here the CDR3 reads CSVWTNIQYF. The CDR3, as DNA: TGCAGCGTCTGGACTAACATTCAGTACTTC.

The V gene is TRBV29-1, the J gene TRBJ2-2; D is unclear. V was pared by 7 bases and J by 8 bases, with 11 bases between. Per germline, CDR1 SQVTM and CDR2 ANQGSEA. The CDR3 is 11 residues long. Here the CDR3 reads CSAVSSGELFF. Here the CDR3 DNA reads TGCAGCGCCGTTTCGTCTGGGGAGCTGTTTTTT.

The rearrangement links TRBV10-3 to TRBJ1-5, with 12 bases matching TRBD1. This CDR3 region has 15 residues. Trimming at V came to 6 bases and at J to 6 bases, leaving 6 bases not matched to a gene. From germline, CDR1 is ENHRY and CDR2 SYGVKD. CDR3 DNA: TGTGCCATCAGGGCCGGGACAGGGGGCTCTCAGCCCCAGCATTTT. Translating it yields CAIRAGTGGSQPQHF.

The chain combines TRBV19 with TRBJ2-1; 10 bases line up with TRBD2. The ends lost 6 bases at V and 10 bases at J; junction bases unmatched: 12. The CDR3 sequence is 15 residues long. CDR1 is LNHDA, CDR2 SQIVND, per germline (reference sequence). The CDR3 nucleotides are TGTGCCAGTAGCGGCCTAGCGGGAGCCCTGGGGGAGCAGTTCTTC. It codes for CASSGLAGALGEQFF.